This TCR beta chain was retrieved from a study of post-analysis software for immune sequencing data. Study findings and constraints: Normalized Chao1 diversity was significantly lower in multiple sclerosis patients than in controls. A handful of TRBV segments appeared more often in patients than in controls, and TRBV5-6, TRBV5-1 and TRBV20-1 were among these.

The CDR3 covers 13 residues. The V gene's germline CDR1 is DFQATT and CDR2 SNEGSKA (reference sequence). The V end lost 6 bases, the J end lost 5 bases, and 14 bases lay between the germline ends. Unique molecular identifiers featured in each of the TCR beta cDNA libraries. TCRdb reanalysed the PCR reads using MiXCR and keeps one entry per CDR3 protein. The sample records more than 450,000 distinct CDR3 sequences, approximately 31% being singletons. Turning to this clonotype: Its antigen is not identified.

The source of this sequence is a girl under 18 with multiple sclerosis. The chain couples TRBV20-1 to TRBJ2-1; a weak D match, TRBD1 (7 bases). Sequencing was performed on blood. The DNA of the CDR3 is TGCAGTGCAAGGCAGGGGGGAAACAATGAGCAGTTCTTC. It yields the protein CSARQGGNNEQFF.